The 10 T cell receptor beta chains below all came from one sample that was sequenced in a study of blood T cell repertoires in COVID-19. Libraries were prepared by immunoSEQ multiplex PCR; TCRdb keeps only in-frame clonotypes and omits some of them. The profile shows over 350,000 clones, 80% to 90% of them singletons. Sequencing was carried out using peripheral blood. The source of these receptors is a woman between 25 and 40 years old with active or convalescent COVID-19.

This clone has a single count. The V call is TRBV6-4, the J call TRBJ1-2; the match to TRBD1 covers 9 bases. The CDR3 spans 16 residues. Germline lookup yields CDR1 MRHNA and CDR2 SNTAGT. J gave up 2 bases and V 3 bases, and 7 bases lay outside the gene matches. The CDR3 DNA reads TGTGCCAGCAGTGATAAGCGGGACAGGGAAAACTATGGCTACACCTTC. It codes for CASSDKRDRENYGYTF.

This sequence joins TRBV7-4 and TRBJ2-2; 7 bases align to TRBD2. V lost 5 bases, J lost 1 base, and 7 bases stayed unmatched. The CDR3 has 16 amino acids. Germline V gene sequence: CDR1 SGHVT, CDR2 SQSDAQ. Here the CDR3 reads CASSPRGGVNTGELFF. As DNA, the CDR3 is TGTGCCAGCAGCCCCCGTGGGGGGGTGAACACCGGGGAGCTGTTTTTT.

The chain recombines TRBV5-1 with TRBJ2-2; D might be TRBD1 (6 bases). The germline V and J ends were trimmed by 4 bases and 1 base, with 14 bases remaining between them. CDR1 SGHRS and CDR2 YFSETQ come from the germline V gene. CDR3 length: 16 residues. The CDR3 DNA reads as TGCGCCAGCAGCATCGGGACAAATCAGAACACCGGGGAGCTGTTTTTT. Translating it yields CASSIGTNQNTGELFF.

This clone showed up just a few times. V gene TRBV7-2 combines with J gene TRBJ1-5; 9 bases match TRBD1. The CDR3 has 15 residues. The J segment lost 3 bases and the V segment lost 5 bases, leaving 5 bases of the junction unmatched. Germline V lookup: CDR1 SGHTA, CDR2 FQGNSA. CDR3: CASSQTGGNNQPQHF. Here the CDR3 DNA reads TGTGCCAGCAGCCAGACAGGGGGGAACAATCAGCCCCAGCATTTT.

The V and J genes are TRBV10-2 and TRBJ1-2, with D uncertain. This CDR3 is 14 amino acids long. Trimming left V 2 bases short and J 8 bases short, with 15 bases between. Germline values: CDR1 WSHSY, CDR2 SAAADI. DNA for the CDR3: TGCGCCAGCAGTGAGGCGGGAGGGATGGGGGGCTACACCTTC. It codes for CASSEAGGMGGYTF.

V gene TRBV7-8 combines with J gene TRBJ2-5; 7 positions agree with TRBD1. After removal of 1 base from V and 1 base from J, the junction contained 3 bases not matched to a gene. The CDR3 totals 15 residues. CDR1 and CDR2 from the germline V gene are SGHVS and FQNEAQ. The CDR3 here is CASSLGTGTQETQYF. The CDR3 DNA reads TGTGCCAGCAGCTTAGGGACAGGAACCCAAGAGACCCAGTACTTC.

The CDR3 DNA follows: TGTGCCACCAGGGCTAGCGGGAGGGAGGGTGAGCAGTTCTTC. This sequence encodes CATRASGREGEQFF. The V call is TRBV15, the J call TRBJ2-1, with TRBD2 matching over 12 bases. V lost 6 bases to trimming and J lost 9 bases; unmatched junction nucleotides: 6. The CDR3 loop spans 14 amino acids. Germline-derived CDR1 and CDR2 are LNHNV and YYDKDF (reference sequence).

In the case of this clone: Other nucleotide sequences in the sample specify the same CDR3. CDR3 loop: CASSVDTNTEAFF. In nucleotides, the CDR3 is TGTGCCAGCAGTGTCGACACGAACACTGAAGCTTTCTTT. The gene calls are TRBV2 and TRBJ1-1; D ambiguous. With 4 bases removed from V and 1 base from J, the gap between germline ends came to 7 bases. The CDR3 sequence is 13 residues long. Per the germline V gene, CDR1 is SNHLY and CDR2 is FYNNEI.

The chain has TRBV11-2 and TRBJ2-7, with D perhaps matching TRBD1 (6 bases). The CDR3 covers 14 residues. The germline V and J ends were trimmed by 4 bases and 1 base, with 11 bases remaining between them. Germline loops: CDR1 SGHAT, CDR2 FQNNGV. In nucleotides, the CDR3 is TGTGCCAGCAGCTCGTTTACAGGGTCCTACGAGCAGTACTTC. It encodes CASSSFTGSYEQYF.

V gene TRBV24-1 combines with J gene TRBJ1-2, with 8 bases identical to TRBD1. Unmatched junction bases numbered 3, after V lost 7 bases and J lost 6 bases. The germline CDR1 and CDR2 sequences are KGHDR and SFDVKD. This CDR3 comprises 12 residues. The CDR3 nucleotides read TGTGCCACCAGCTCGGACAGGGATGGCTACACCTTC. It encodes CATSSDRDGYTF.